Shown below are 26 T cell receptor beta chains from a single sample sequenced in a study of T cell changes during pregnancy in multiple sclerosis. TCRdb's table, derived via immunoSEQ multiplex PCR, lists solely in-frame clones and lacks some. The sample shows tens of thousands of clones, around 93% of them seen only once. This specimen consisted of CD4+ T cells from peripheral blood mononuclear cells, obtained in the second trimester of pregnancy. These receptors were taken from a female donor with multiple sclerosis, enrolled in a pregnancy study.

The V call is TRBV12-2, the J call TRBJ1-2. TRBV12-2 is assigned pseudogene status. The CDR3 is 14 amino acids. This CDR3 reads CASRSGGYGYGYTF. The CDR3 DNA reads TGTGCAAGTCGCTCGGGGGGTTATGGCTATGGCTACACCTTC.

V gene TRBV7-3 combines with J gene TRBJ1-1; D ambiguous. This CDR3 has 13 amino acids. The V gene lost 5 bases and the J gene lost 1 base, with 8 bases spanning the gap. Per the germline V gene, CDR1 is SGHTA and CDR2 is FQGTGA. The CDR3 DNA follows: TGTGCCAGCAGCGCCTCAGGGAACACTGAAGCTTTCTTT. This sequence encodes CASSASGNTEAFF. The whole variable domain, filled in from reference TRBV7-3 and TRBJ1-1, reads GAGVSQTPSNKVTEKGKYVELRCDPISGHTALYWYRQSLGQGPEFLIYFQGTGAADDSGLPNDRFFAVRPEGSVSTLKIQRTERGDSAVYLCASSASGNTEAFFGQGTRLTVV.

J is TRBJ1-6 and V is TRBV4-1, with TRBD1 identical over 7 bases. V lost 7 bases to trimming and J lost 7 bases; unmatched junction nucleotides: 7. Germline lookup yields CDR1 MGHRA and CDR2 YSYEKL. The CDR3 runs 14 residues. The CDR3 loop is CASTIGTVNSPLHF. The CDR3 DNA follows: TGCGCCAGCACAATCGGGACAGTCAATTCACCCCTCCACTTT.

This clone occurred once. The rearrangement links TRBV2 to TRBJ1-5; TRBD1 agrees at 10 bases. This CDR3 spans 14 amino acids. V was pared by 5 bases and J by 4 bases, with 2 bases of the junction left unmatched. Looked up from germline, CDR1 is SNHLY and CDR2 is FYNNEI. CDR3 protein: CASSRDRGNQPQHF. CDR3 coding DNA: TGTGCCAGCAGTCGGGACAGGGGTAATCAGCCCCAGCATTTT.

The chain uses TRBV18 and TRBJ1-5; TRBD1 matches at 7 bases. CDR1 and CDR2 from the germline V gene are KGHSH and LQKENI. The CDR3 has 15 amino acids. With V trimmed by 3 bases and J by 0 bases, 2 bases remained unmatched. The CDR3 sequence is CASSPGQHSNQPQHF. As DNA, the CDR3 is TGTGCCAGCTCACCGGGACAGCATAGCAATCAGCCCCAGCATTTT.

CDR3 protein: CASGGQGFYEQYF. CDR3 DNA: TGTGCCAGCGGGGGACAGGGATTCTACGAGCAGTACTTC. The chain employs TRBV2 and TRBJ2-7, with 9 bases identical to TRBD1. This CDR3 spans 13 amino acids. V lost 8 bases and J lost 3; bases outside the gene matches: 5. CDR1 SNHLY and CDR2 FYNNEI come from the germline V gene.

This chain links TRBV28 with TRBJ1-5; a possible D gene is TRBD1 (6 bases). CDR1 and CDR2 (germline): MDHEN, SYDVKM. The CDR3 is made up of 15 amino acids. V shed 2 bases and J shed 7 bases, with 15 bases lying between them. The CDR3 is CASSLGRGVGQPQHF. The CDR3 DNA reads as TGTGCCAGCAGTTTAGGCAGGGGTGTTGGGCAGCCCCAGCATTTT.

The chain recombines TRBV6-5 with TRBJ2-2; 8 positions agree with TRBD2. Trimming cost V 6 bases and J 7 bases; bases outside gene matches: 10. CDR3 length equals 15 residues. Germline V lookup: CDR1 MNHEY, CDR2 SVGAGI. CDR3 region: CASSPAGVGRGELFF. The DNA of the CDR3 is TGTGCCAGCAGCCCAGCGGGAGTTGGTCGCGGGGAGCTGTTTTTT.

The CDR3 region is CASSQGLGERGASNTGELFF. CDR3 sequence (DNA): TGCGCCAGCAGCCAAGGTCTTGGAGAGCGGGGGGCCTCGAACACCGGGGAGCTGTTTTTT. This chain links TRBV4-3 with TRBJ2-2; 9 bases are shared with TRBD2. Germline assignment: CDR1 LGHNA and CDR2 YSLEER. CDR3 length equals 20 residues. J was trimmed by 0 bases and V by 1 base; bases with no gene match: 12.

The chain carries TRBV28 and TRBJ2-5; D might be TRBD2 (6 bases). The CDR3 length is 16 residues. Germline lookup yields CDR1 MDHEN and CDR2 SYDVKM. The V gene lost 5 bases and the J gene lost 4 bases, with 20 bases spanning the gap. The CDR3 here is CASSTVWEERRETQYF. DNA for the CDR3: TGTGCCAGCAGTACCGTCTGGGAGGAGCGGCGAGAGACCCAGTACTTC.

This sequence joins TRBV2 and TRBJ2-6; the match to TRBD1 covers 10 bases. J lost 0 bases, V lost 6 bases, and 5 bases had no gene match. The germline V gene has CDR1 SNHLY and CDR2 FYNNEI. The CDR3 consists of 17 residues. CDR3 sequence (DNA): TGTGCCAGCAGCACGCGGACAGGGGGCTCTGGGGCCAACGTCCTGACTTTC. It specifies CASSTRTGGSGANVLTF.

The rearrangement links TRBV6-6 to TRBJ1-1, with TRBD1 matching over 9 bases. The CDR3 totals 15 residues. Germline-derived CDR1 and CDR2 are MNHNY and SVGAGI (reference sequence). V shed 6 bases and J 1 base; nucleotides not matched to a gene: 6. The CDR3 here is CASRFPGQGNTEAFF. CDR3 coding DNA: TGTGCCAGCAGATTTCCGGGACAGGGGAACACTGAAGCTTTCTTT.

J is TRBJ1-5 and V is TRBV12-5; no reliable D call. Germline assignment: CDR1 LGHNT and CDR2 FRNRAP. The CDR3 has 16 amino acids. Trimming stripped 0 bases from V and 6 bases from J, with 15 bases between. CDR3 sequence: CASGLVLGGLPQPQHF. The DNA of the CDR3 is TGTGCTAGTGGTTTGGTACTTGGCGGATTACCTCAGCCCCAGCATTTT.

The CDR3 spells CASSGGQAKSYEQYF. Here the CDR3 DNA reads TGCGCCAGCAGCGGGGGACAGGCGAAATCCTACGAGCAGTACTTC. J is TRBJ2-7 and V is TRBV5-1; 8 bases are a match to TRBD1. The junction had 7 bases not matched to a gene; V was cut back by 4 bases and J by 1 base. Germline-derived CDR1 and CDR2 are SGHRS and YFSETQ. The CDR3 is 15 residues long.

This sequence joins TRBV27 and TRBJ2-1, with 8 bases aligning to TRBD2. Looked up from germline, CDR1 is MNHEY and CDR2 is SMNVEV (reference sequence). CDR3 size: 16 residues. With V trimmed by 4 bases and J by 8 bases, 13 bases remained unmatched. The CDR3 nucleotides read TGTGCCAGCAGTTACGCTCGCGGGGGGAAGGAAGATGAGCAGTTCTTC. Encoded protein: CASSYARGGKEDEQFF.

This sequence joins TRBV29-1 and TRBJ1-1; 7 positions agree with TRBD1. The CDR3 contains 11 residues. CDR1 SQVTM and CDR2 ANQGSEA come from the germline V gene. Written as DNA, the CDR3 is TGCAGGGGCCAGGGGGTAACTGAAGCTTTCTTT. It yields the protein CRGQGVTEAFF.

The chain has TRBV7-9 and TRBJ2-6, with D possibly matching TRBD2 (5 bases). This CDR3 region has 18 residues. The germline V gene encodes CDR1 SEHNR and CDR2 FQNEAQ (reference sequence). V was shortened by 7 bases and J by 0 bases, with 19 bases between the two germline ends. CDR3 nucleotides: TGTGCCAGCACCCAACGGCGGGTCGACACCTCTGGGGCCAACGTCCTGACTTTC. Protein: CASTQRRVDTSGANVLTF.

The gene calls are TRBV27 and TRBJ1-5, with 8 positions matching TRBD1. The CDR3 spans 15 residues. Germline V gene sequence: CDR1 MNHEY, CDR2 SMNVEV (reference sequence). The junction had 3 bases not matched to a gene; V was cut back by 3 bases and J by 2 bases. CDR3 nucleotide sequence: TGTGCCAGCAGTTTTGACAGGGGCGGCAATCAGCCCCAGCATTTT. It is translated as CASSFDRGGNQPQHF.

This clone appeared a single time. The CDR3 spells CASSSRSNNEQFF. The CDR3 DNA reads as TGCGCCAGCAGCTCCAGGTCGAACAATGAGCAGTTCTTC. The genes are TRBV5-1 and TRBJ2-1; D unresolved. CDR1 and CDR2 (germline): SGHRS, YFSETQ. The V end was cut by 3 bases, the J end by 5 bases, with 9 bases between. There are 13 residues in the CDR3.

This sequence joins TRBV5-8 and TRBJ1-5; the D gene is possibly TRBD1 (5 bases). V was cut by 4 bases and J by 6 bases, with 11 bases left in between. Germline V CDR1 and CDR2: SGHTS, YDEGEE. The CDR3 totals 13 residues. The DNA of the CDR3 is TGTGCCAGCAGCGCGGCGGGGGGTCAGCCCCAGCATTTT. It codes for CASSAAGGQPQHF.

The chain uses TRBV27 and TRBJ2-2; D is possibly TRBD2 (5 bases). Germline V lookup: CDR1 MNHEY, CDR2 SMNVEV (reference sequence). With 4 bases removed from V and 5 bases from J, the gap between germline ends came to 17 bases. The CDR3 spans 16 residues. This CDR3 is CASSSSGKPITGELFF. The CDR3, as DNA: TGTGCCAGCAGTTCCTCGGGGAAGCCTATTACCGGGGAGCTGTTTTTT.

The chain combines TRBV7-6 with TRBJ2-1, with a possible D match to TRBD1 (5 bases). The germline V and J ends were trimmed by 1 base and 0 bases, with 22 bases remaining between them. The germline gives CDR1 SGHVS, CDR2 FNYEAQ. The CDR3 is 20 residues long. The CDR3 loop reads CASSLVRTQGPKSSYNEQFF. CDR3 DNA sequence: TGTGCCAGCAGCTTAGTCCGGACACAAGGGCCTAAAAGCTCCTACAATGAGCAGTTCTTC.

The J gene is TRBJ2-2, the V gene TRBV19, with 7 bases fitting TRBD2. V lost 6 bases, J lost 5 bases, and 6 bases stayed unmatched. This CDR3 spans 14 amino acids. CDR1 is LNHDA and CDR2 is SQIVND in the germline V gene (reference sequence). For the CDR3, the DNA is TGTGCCAGTAGGGGGGAGGGGAGAACCGGGGAGCTGTTTTTT. Its translation is CASRGEGRTGELFF.

This clone was counted once. The chain couples TRBV19 to TRBJ1-1, with D maybe TRBD1 (6 bases). This CDR3 comprises 16 residues. The germline V and J ends were trimmed by 5 bases and 0 bases, with 16 bases remaining between them. Germline CDR1 is LNHDA and CDR2 is SQIVND (reference sequence). The CDR3 protein is CASSAPGQALNTEAFF. CDR3 nucleotide sequence: TGTGCCAGTAGTGCCCCGGGACAAGCCTTGAACACTGAAGCTTTCTTT.

V and J are TRBV11-2 and TRBJ2-7, with TRBD1 matching 8 bases. This CDR3 comprises 17 residues. Per germline, CDR1 SGHAT and CDR2 FQNNGV. J was trimmed by 2 bases and V by 4 bases; bases with no gene match: 13. CDR3 loop: CASSSLVGTGGTYEQYF. The CDR3 bases are TGTGCCAGCAGCTCCCTCGTTGGGACAGGAGGTACCTACGAGCAGTACTTC.

CDR3 sequence: CASSQGTGQGEEKLFF. CDR3 coding DNA: TGCGCCAGCAGCCAAGGGACGGGACAGGGGGAAGAAAAACTGTTTTTT. This rearrangement joins TRBV4-3 to TRBJ1-4; 11 nucleotides line up with TRBD1. V gave up 1 base and J gave up 8 bases; unmatched junction bases: 6. The germline V gene has CDR1 LGHNA and CDR2 YSLEER. There are 16 residues in the CDR3.